Listed below are T cell receptor beta chains from one sample, sequenced in a study of blood T cell repertoires in COVID-19. TCRdb's copy holds only in-frame clones and misses some; the assay was immunoSEQ multiplex PCR. The table has about 150,000 clones, roughly nine tenths seen once. Sequencing input: peripheral blood. These receptors came from a man over 45 with acute or convalescent COVID-19. Each CDR3 is given with its conserved first and last residue. Each record gives: CDR3 length, V gene, CDR3 protein.

cdr3_length: 15; v_call: TRBV11-3; cdr3_aa: CASSFSGGWQETQYF
cdr3_length: 15; v_call: TRBV18; cdr3_aa: CASSPWGTSTDTQYF
cdr3_length: 15; v_call: TRBV28; cdr3_aa: CASSTTGVRNTEAFF
cdr3_length: 14; v_call: TRBV10-3; cdr3_aa: CAISERSSQETQYF
cdr3_length: 15; v_call: TRBV19; cdr3_aa: CASSMSGRGSTEAFF
cdr3_length: 14; v_call: TRBV7-9; cdr3_aa: CASSVRGSVETQYF
cdr3_length: 17; v_call: TRBV30; cdr3_aa: CAWRPPPRDTRISPLHF
cdr3_length: 14; v_call: TRBV19; cdr3_aa: CASSAGRQNTEAFF
cdr3_length: 17; v_call: TRBV15; cdr3_aa: CATSSRWVAGAQETQYF
cdr3_length: 18; v_call: TRBV3-1/TRBV3-2; cdr3_aa: CASSPSGTGGPWGETQYF
cdr3_length: 16; v_call: TRBV7-2; cdr3_aa: CASSVRPGTANSPLHF
cdr3_length: 12; v_call: TRBV28; cdr3_aa: CASRRDDYGYTF
cdr3_length: 16; v_call: TRBV7-2; cdr3_aa: CASSSQGQNNNSPLHF
cdr3_length: 15; v_call: TRBV4-1; cdr3_aa: CASSQDPTGNTEAFF
cdr3_length: 16; v_call: TRBV18; cdr3_aa: CASSPSHAGGNQPQHF
cdr3_length: 15; v_call: TRBV19; cdr3_aa: CASRNDAYGDEKLFF
cdr3_length: 15; v_call: TRBV7-2; cdr3_aa: CASSLKWGDNQPQHF
cdr3_length: 11; v_call: TRBV6-5; cdr3_aa: CASYSGYEQYF
cdr3_length: 14; v_call: TRBV6-2/TRBV6-3; cdr3_aa: CASSRTGGHQPQHF